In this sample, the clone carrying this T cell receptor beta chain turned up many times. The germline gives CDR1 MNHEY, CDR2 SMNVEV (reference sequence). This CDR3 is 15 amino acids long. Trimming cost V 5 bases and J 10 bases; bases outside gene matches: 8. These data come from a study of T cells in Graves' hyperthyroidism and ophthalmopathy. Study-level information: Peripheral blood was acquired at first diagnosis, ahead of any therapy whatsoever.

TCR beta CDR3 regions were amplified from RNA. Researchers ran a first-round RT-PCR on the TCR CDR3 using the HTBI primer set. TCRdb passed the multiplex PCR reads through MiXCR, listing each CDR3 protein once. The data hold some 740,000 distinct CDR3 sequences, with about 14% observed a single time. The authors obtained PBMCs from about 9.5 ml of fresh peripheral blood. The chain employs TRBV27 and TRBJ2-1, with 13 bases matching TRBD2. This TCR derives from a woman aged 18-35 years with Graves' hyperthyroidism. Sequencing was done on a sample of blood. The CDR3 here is CASSLPPGLAGEQFF. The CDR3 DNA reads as TGTGCCAGCAGTCTACCACCGGGACTAGCGGGGGAGCAGTTCTTC.